This T cell receptor (beta chain) was sequenced in a study of blood T cell repertoires in COVID-19. CDR3 size: 16 residues. V was clipped by 4 bases and J by 0 bases; unmatched bases: 4. Germline V gene data show CDR1 as SNHLY and CDR2 as FYNNEI. Produced via immunoSEQ multiplex PCR; TCRdb's table is partial and in-frame only. The repertoire holds some 340,000 clones, with approximately 90% as singletons. The TCR originated in a woman aged 25 to 39 who had been exposed to COVID-19. V usage is TRBV2 and J usage is TRBJ1-3; 9 nucleotides match TRBD1. Input material: PBMCs or T cells enriched from blood (not recorded which). The CDR3 DNA reads as TGTGCCAGCAGTGTCACGACAGGGGGCTCTGGAAACACCATATATTTT. It yields the protein CASSVTTGGSGNTIYF.